Sequencing of this T cell receptor beta chain was carried out in a study of T cells in Graves' hyperthyroidism and ophthalmopathy. The table lists this clonotype with many counts. The target antigen is unknown. Broader study findings: Expanded thyroid clonotypes (above 0.001) were mostly also found in blood. Ophthalmopathy got predicted by the model a median about six months before its onset. Patients with ophthalmopathy were separated from those with stable hyperthyroidism by a 13 V-J model.

What was amplified from RNA transcripts were TCR beta CDR3 regions. Carried out on the TCR CDR3, a first-round RT-PCR used the HTBI primer set. TCRdb re-derived calls from the multiplex PCR reads in MiXCR, one entry per CDR3 protein. The sample has approximately 360,000 distinct CDR3 sequences, 20% to 25% seen once. The CDR3 is 15 amino acids. Deletions cut 5 bases from V and 6 bases from J, with 20 bases between. Germline values: CDR1 DFQATT, CDR2 SNEGSKA (reference sequence). V usage is TRBV20-1 and J usage is TRBJ2-1; no firm D call. This TCR was sampled from a man over 45 with Graves' hyperthyroidism. Sequences were obtained from blood. CDR3 in amino acids: CSAGRSTSALNEQFF. CDR3 nucleotide sequence: TGCAGTGCTGGGCGCTCTACGAGTGCGCTCAATGAGCAGTTCTTC.